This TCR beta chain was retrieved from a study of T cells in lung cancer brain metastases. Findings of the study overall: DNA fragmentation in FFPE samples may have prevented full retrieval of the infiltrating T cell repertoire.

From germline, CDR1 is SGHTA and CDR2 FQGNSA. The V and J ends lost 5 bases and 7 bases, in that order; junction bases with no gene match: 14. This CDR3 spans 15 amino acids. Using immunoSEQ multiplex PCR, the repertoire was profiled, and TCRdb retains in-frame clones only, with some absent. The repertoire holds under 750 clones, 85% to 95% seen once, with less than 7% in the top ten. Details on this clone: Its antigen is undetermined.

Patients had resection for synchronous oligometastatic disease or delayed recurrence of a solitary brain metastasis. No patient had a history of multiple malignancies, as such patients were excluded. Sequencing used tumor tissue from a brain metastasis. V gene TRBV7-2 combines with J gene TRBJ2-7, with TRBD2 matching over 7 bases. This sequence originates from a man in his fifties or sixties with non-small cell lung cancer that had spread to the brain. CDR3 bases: TGTGCCAGCAGCGCCCGACTAGCCGCCCCCGGGGAGCAGTACTTC. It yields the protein CASSARLAAPGEQYF.